These 28 T cell receptor beta chains share one sample of origin, sequenced in a study of shared clonotypes between healthy human individuals. CD45RO-negative, CCR7-selected cells formed the naive CD8 fraction, which excluded terminally differentiated effector memory CD45RA+ cells. TCRdb's table, derived via immunoSEQ multiplex PCR, lists solely in-frame clones and lacks some. The data contain about 680,000 clones, 92% of them seen just once; the ten biggest clones take up about a quarter. Material for sequencing was naive CD8+ T cells sorted from blood. The receptors derive from a man younger than 40 in good health.

V usage is TRBV27 and J usage is TRBJ2-7, with 11 bases fitting TRBD1. The CDR3 is made up of 13 amino acids. Trimming took 10 bases from V and 0 from J; bases not matched to a gene: 2. The V gene's germline CDR1 is MNHEY and CDR2 SMNVEV (reference sequence). The CDR3 sequence: CATGTGGSYEQYF. In DNA form, the CDR3 reads TGTGCCACCGGGACAGGGGGCTCCTACGAGCAGTACTTC.

The V gene is TRBV10-2, the J gene TRBJ2-2, with 15 bases fitting TRBD2. V trimming: 8 bases; J trimming: 7 bases; junction bases outside the gene matches: 11. Looked up from germline, CDR1 is WSHSY and CDR2 is SAAADI. This CDR3 comprises 17 residues. CDR3 bases: TGCGCCAGCTCCGGGACTAGCGGGAGGCGTACGATCGGGGAGCTGTTTTTT. Translating it yields CASSGTSGRRTIGELFF.

V and J are TRBV5-4 and TRBJ2-7; 15 bases line up with TRBD2. The germline CDR1 and CDR2 sequences are SGHNT and YYREEE (reference sequence). The V gene end was trimmed by 4 bases and the J gene end by 5 bases; junction bases not matched to a gene: 13. This CDR3 is built from 18 residues. Here the CDR3 reads CASSDVEGLAGGVHEQYF. CDR3 DNA sequence: TGTGCCAGCAGCGACGTTGAGGGACTAGCGGGAGGAGTCCACGAGCAGTACTTC.

As concerns this clone: This same CDR3 is encoded by further DNA sequences in the sample. The J gene is TRBJ2-7, the V gene TRBV5-6; 8 bases agree with TRBD2. Germline CDR1 SGHDT, CDR2 YYEEEE. This CDR3 has 14 residues. With V trimmed by 5 bases and J by 0 bases, 4 bases remained unmatched. The CDR3 region is CASRSSGSSYEQYF. CDR3 in DNA: TGTGCCAGCAGGTCCAGCGGGAGCTCCTACGAGCAGTACTTC. Combining the CDR3 with reference TRBV5-6 and TRBJ2-7 gives the whole variable domain DAGVTQSPTHLIKTRGQQVTLRCSPKSGHDTVSWYQQALGQGPQFIFQYYEEEERQRGNFPDRFSGHQFPNYSSELNVNALLLGDSALYLCASRSSGSSYEQYFGPGTRLTVT.

The gene calls are TRBV6-5 and TRBJ2-2; 8 bases map to TRBD2. The V and J ends lost 5 bases and 6 bases, in that order; junction bases with no gene match: 5. The CDR3 contains 14 residues. Germline V gene sequence: CDR1 MNHEY, CDR2 SVGAGI. The CDR3 nucleotides are TGTGCCAGCAGTGCCGGGACTAGGCCCGGGGAGCTGTTTTTT. Protein product: CASSAGTRPGELFF.

The chain has TRBV9 and TRBJ2-7, with 7 bases that match TRBD1. Germline V gene lookup returns CDR1 SGDLS and CDR2 YYNGEE. The junction had 7 bases not matched to a gene; V was cut back by 0 bases and J by 4 bases. This CDR3 has 15 residues. The CDR3: CASSVGPGQSYEQYF. DNA for the CDR3: TGTGCCAGCAGCGTAGGCCCGGGACAGAGTTACGAGCAGTACTTC.

The V gene is TRBV27, the J gene TRBJ2-3; possibly TRBD2 for D (6 bases). Germline CDR1 and CDR2: MNHEY and SMNVEV (reference sequence). This CDR3 region has 16 residues. The V end was cut by 6 bases, the J end by 0 bases, with 16 bases between. This CDR3 reads CASRRPGASSTDTQYF. Written as DNA, the CDR3 is TGTGCCAGCAGGAGGCCGGGAGCCTCAAGCACAGATACGCAGTATTTT.

This chain joins TRBV29-1 and TRBJ2-7, with D perhaps being TRBD1 or TRBD2 (5 bases each). This CDR3 region has 13 residues. The V gene lost 5 bases and the J gene lost 7 bases, with 18 bases spanning the gap. Germline lookup yields CDR1 SQVTM and CDR2 ANQGSEA. The CDR3 DNA follows: TGCAGCGTTCGTGTAGAGGGGAAGTGGGAGCAGTACTTC. Translating it yields CSVRVEGKWEQYF.

V usage is TRBV27 and J usage is TRBJ1-2; D gene ambiguous. This CDR3 is 12 amino acids long. Looked up from germline, CDR1 is MNHEY and CDR2 is SMNVEV (reference sequence). V was clipped by 8 bases and J by 8 bases, with 15 bases between them. CDR3 coding DNA: TGTGCCAGCGGGGATTATTCGGGGGGCTACACCTTC. The encoded protein is CASGDYSGGYTF.

The genes are TRBV18 and TRBJ2-3, with 7 positions matching TRBD2. Germline-derived CDR1 and CDR2 are KGHSH and LQKENI. V was clipped by 2 bases and J by 1 base; unmatched bases: 3. The CDR3 is 15 amino acids. The CDR3 spells CASSPTAGGTDTQYF. For the CDR3, the DNA is TGTGCCAGCTCACCAACGGCGGGGGGCACAGATACGCAGTATTTT.

The rearrangement uses TRBV27 and TRBJ2-7; 7 nucleotides agree with TRBD2. CDR3 length equals 15 residues. Germline trimming cut 4 bases from V and 7 bases from J; bases unmatched to any gene: 13. The germline CDR1 and CDR2 sequences are MNHEY and SMNVEV (reference sequence). CDR3 sequence: CASSSLAAPGWEQYF. CDR3 nucleotide sequence: TGTGCCAGCAGTTCTCTAGCGGCCCCCGGTTGGGAGCAGTACTTC.

The chain carries TRBV25-1 and TRBJ1-2; 7 nucleotides line up with TRBD1. V lost 3 bases and J lost 6; bases outside the gene matches: 1. This CDR3 contains 12 residues. CDR1 and CDR2 (germline): MGHDK, SYGVNS. The CDR3 sequence: CASSEQGDGYTF. DNA for the CDR3: TGTGCCAGCAGTGAGCAGGGGGATGGCTACACCTTC.

As to this clone: Other DNA sequences in the sample encode the same CDR3. This chain's CDR3 is CASSPGVSYEQYF. In DNA, the CDR3 is TGTGCCAGCAGCCCGGGCGTCTCCTACGAGCAGTACTTC. This chain links TRBV11-2 with TRBJ2-7; D is undetermined. Germline assignment: CDR1 SGHAT and CDR2 FQNNGV. This CDR3 has 13 amino acids. V was shortened by 5 bases and J by 0 bases, with 8 bases between the two germline ends.

The chain carries TRBV4-3 and TRBJ2-1; D gene uncertain. Per the germline V gene, CDR1 is LGHNA and CDR2 is YSLEER. With 0 bases removed from V and 1 base from J, the gap between germline ends came to 13 bases. The CDR3 loop spans 17 amino acids. The CDR3 region has the DNA TGCGCCAGCAGCCAAGATCTAAGCGCGACATCCTACAATGAGCAGTTCTTC. Translated, it gives CASSQDLSATSYNEQFF.

V and J are TRBV10-3 and TRBJ2-2; 9 bases are a match to TRBD2. There are 16 residues in the CDR3. Trimming took 3 bases from V and 6 from J; bases not matched to a gene: 8. Germline lookup yields CDR1 ENHRY and CDR2 SYGVKD. The CDR3 protein is CAISDIAGDRPGELFF. CDR3 DNA: TGTGCCATCAGTGATATAGCGGGAGACCGGCCCGGGGAGCTGTTTTTT.

This clone has a single count. The chain joins TRBV9 to TRBJ2-7; D may match TRBD1 or TRBD2 (6 bases each). This CDR3 comprises 13 residues. Germline loops: CDR1 SGDLS, CDR2 YYNGEE. V lost 4 bases, J lost 5 bases, and 13 bases lay in between. This CDR3 reads CASSPPGANEQYF. The CDR3, as DNA: TGTGCCAGCAGCCCCCCGGGGGCGAACGAGCAGTACTTC.

The chain links TRBV11-2 to TRBJ2-7; D remains ambiguous. Deletions cut 4 bases from V and 0 bases from J, with 4 bases between. The CDR3 covers 12 residues. Germline assignment: CDR1 SGHAT and CDR2 FQNNGV. The CDR3 DNA reads TGTGCCAGCAGCTCGGGCTCCTACGAGCAGTACTTC. Protein: CASSSGSYEQYF. The whole variable domain, filled in from reference TRBV11-2 and TRBJ2-7, reads EAGVAQSPRYKIIEKRQSVAFWCNPISGHATLYWYQQILGQGPKLLIQFQNNGVVDDSQLPKDRFSAERLKGVDSTLKIQPAKLEDSAVYLCASSSGSYEQYFGPGTRLTVT.

The genes are TRBV10-1 and TRBJ2-7, with D uncertain. V lost 9 bases and J 4 bases, leaving 13 bases between the germline ends. Germline V CDR1 and CDR2: WNHNN, SYGVQD (reference sequence). The CDR3 runs to 12 residues. The CDR3 region is CARASRHYEQYF. The DNA of the CDR3 is TGCGCCAGGGCCTCAAGACATTACGAGCAGTACTTC.

V usage is TRBV10-1 and J usage is TRBJ2-7; TRBD1 matches 7 bases. Germline lookup yields CDR1 WNHNN and CDR2 SYGVQD (reference sequence). The length of the CDR3 is 16 residues. V shed 4 bases, J shed 2 bases, and the junction held 11 bases outside the gene matches. The CDR3 DNA reads as TGCGCCAGCAGTGCGCAACCGGGACAGCGGACCTACGAGCAGTACTTC. Protein sequence: CASSAQPGQRTYEQYF.

V gene TRBV2 combines with J gene TRBJ2-1; 9 positions match TRBD1. The ends lost 2 bases at V and 0 bases at J; junction bases unmatched: 11. Germline CDR1 and CDR2: SNHLY and FYNNEI. This CDR3 contains 19 residues. The CDR3 is CASSEQGGQGKSSYNEQFF. In DNA form, the CDR3 reads TGTGCCAGCAGTGAACAGGGGGGACAGGGAAAGAGCTCCTACAATGAGCAGTTCTTC.

The gene calls are TRBV9 and TRBJ2-5; D is possibly TRBD1 or TRBD2 (5 bases each). The CDR3 is 14 amino acids. The V end was cut by 4 bases, the J end by 5 bases, with 15 bases between. Germline V gene lookup returns CDR1 SGDLS and CDR2 YYNGEE. CDR3 amino acids: CASSPRLGEETQYF. CDR3 nucleotides: TGTGCCAGCAGCCCCCGCTTGGGGGAGGAGACCCAGTACTTC.

The rearrangement links TRBV27 to TRBJ2-3; 7 positions match TRBD2. The CDR3 contains 16 residues. Germline lookup yields CDR1 MNHEY and CDR2 SMNVEV (reference sequence). With V trimmed by 3 bases and J by 7 bases, 13 bases remained unmatched. The DNA for the CDR3 is TGTGCCAGCAGTTTTATCGGGACTACAGCCCTCTATACGCAGTATTTT. It specifies CASSFIGTTALYTQYF.

This clone was seen once. The junction differs from germline at one of its ends, possibly a read error. The V gene is TRBV7-8, the J gene TRBJ1-2, with 10 bases fitting TRBD1. The CDR3 sequence is 16 residues long. Germline V gene sequence: CDR1 SGHVS, CDR2 FQNEAQ. In DNA form, the CDR3 reads TGTGCCAGCAGCCCCCTGGGACAGGGGTCCTCACTTCGACTTCACTTC. Its protein product is CASSPLGQGSSLRLHF.

The chain uses TRBV14 and TRBJ2-2; 13 nucleotides align to TRBD2. V was clipped by 4 bases and J by 5 bases; unmatched bases: 4. The germline V gene encodes CDR1 SGHDN and CDR2 FVKESK. The CDR3 runs 16 residues. CDR3 loop: CASSPGLAGVTGELFF. The CDR3 nucleotides read TGTGCCAGCAGCCCCGGACTAGCGGGAGTAACCGGGGAGCTGTTTTTT.

The chain uses TRBV5-6 and TRBJ2-3; possibly TRBD1 for D (5 bases). Trimming cost V 2 bases and J 5 bases, with 18 bases left between them. CDR3 size: 16 residues. Germline CDR1 is SGHDT and CDR2 is YYEEEE. CDR3 bases: TGTGCCAGCAGCTTAAGCTTCGCCAGGGTCAGAGATACGCAGTATTTT. Translation gives CASSLSFARVRDTQYF.

The genes are TRBV5-6 and TRBJ2-7, with 8 positions matching TRBD1. Trimming cost V 1 base and J 4 bases; bases outside gene matches: 16. Germline CDR1 is SGHDT and CDR2 is YYEEEE. CDR3 length: 18 amino acids. The CDR3 DNA reads TGTGCCAGCAGCTTGTGGCAGGGGGCGTCGACCAACTTATACGAGCAGTACTTC. It codes for CASSLWQGASTNLYEQYF.

The chain carries TRBV5-1 and TRBJ2-1; 8 bases fit TRBD2. V lost 7 bases and J lost 4; bases outside the gene matches: 13. Germline lookup yields CDR1 SGHRS and CDR2 YFSETQ. The CDR3 runs 16 residues. CDR3 in amino acids: CASGEGSSGMYNEQFF. The CDR3 DNA follows: TGCGCCAGCGGCGAGGGGAGTAGCGGGATGTACAATGAGCAGTTCTTC. Based on the CDR3 plus reference TRBV5-1 and TRBJ2-1, the full variable domain is KAGVTQTPRYLIKTRGQQVTLSCSPISGHRSVSWYQQTPGQGLQFLFEYFSETQRNKGNFPGRFSGRQFSNSRSEMNVSTLELGDSALYLCASGEGSSGMYNEQFFGPGTRLTVL.

This chain links TRBV6-5 with TRBJ1-2; D remains ambiguous. The germline gives CDR1 MNHEY, CDR2 SVGAGI. V lost 0 bases and J lost 8, with 13 bases in between. The CDR3 is made up of 14 amino acids. CDR3 DNA sequence: TGTGCCAGCAGTTACTCCGGGTTCCGGGAGGGCTACACCTTC. Translated: CASSYSGFREGYTF.